This TCR beta chain originates from a study of quantifying T cell responses using KT2 cells. About the research overall: cDNA was made from DNase-treated RNA using alpha and beta constant primers.

A range of KT2-to-PBMC ratios was made using fixed PBMC numbers. A single-stranded UMI oligo with SP2 sequence was ligated to cDNA 3' ends. First-round PCR used three to five cycles and beta primers RC1.1 and RC1.2 covering TRBC1 and TRBC2. Each CDR3 protein gets one entry after TCRdb re-called the UMI-ligation and nested PCR reads with MiXCR. This table has tens of thousands of distinct CDR3 sequences, 9% to 15% appearing once. Unmatched junction bases numbered 13, after V lost 6 bases and J lost 0 bases. This CDR3 has 19 residues. The chain uses TRBV12-3 or TRBV12-4 and TRBJ2-6; 8 bases line up with TRBD2. Sequenced: PBMCs spiked with cells of the T cell clone KT2. The receptor was derived from a human donor. CDR3 loop: CASSTRLGAGGSGANVLTF. The CDR3 nucleotides are TGTGCCAGCAGCACAAGGCTGGGGGCGGGAGGCTCTGGGGCCAACGTCCTGACTTTC.